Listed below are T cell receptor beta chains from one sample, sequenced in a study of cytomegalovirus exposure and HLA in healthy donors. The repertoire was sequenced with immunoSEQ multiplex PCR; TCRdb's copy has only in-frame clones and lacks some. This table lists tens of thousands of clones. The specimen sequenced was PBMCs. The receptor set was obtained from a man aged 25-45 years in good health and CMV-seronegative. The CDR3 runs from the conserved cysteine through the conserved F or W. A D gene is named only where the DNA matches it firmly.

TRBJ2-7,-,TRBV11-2,TGTGCCAGCAGCCTAACAGGGATCCCCTACGAGCAGTACTTC,CASSLTGIPYEQYF
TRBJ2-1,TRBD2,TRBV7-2,TGTGCCAGCAGCTTAGGACTAGCGGGAGTGGGTGAGCAGTTCTTC,CASSLGLAGVGEQFF
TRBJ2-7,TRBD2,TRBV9,TGTGCCAGCAGCGTAGGACTAGCGGGCTACGAGCAGTACTTC,CASSVGLAGYEQYF
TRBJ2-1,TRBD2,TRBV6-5,TGTGCCAGCAGTTCGGGACTACTGCAGTTCTTC,CASSSGLLQFF
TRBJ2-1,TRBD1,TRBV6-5,TGTGCCAGCAGTCGACCGGGACAGGGGTTCAATGAGCAGTTCTTC,CASSRPGQGFNEQFF
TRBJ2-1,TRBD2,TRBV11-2,TGTGCCAGCAGCACCCGAGGGGCTAGCGGGCCGTTCTTC,CASSTRGASGPFF
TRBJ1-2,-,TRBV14,TGTGCCAGCAGCCACGACCCCTTGAACATCCAGGGAGGTGGCTACACCTTC,CASSHDPLNIQGGGYTF
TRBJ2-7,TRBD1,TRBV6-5,TGTGCCAGCCGACGGACAGGGGGTGACGACGAGCAGTACTTC,CASRRTGGDDEQYF
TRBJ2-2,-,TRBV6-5,TGTGCCAGCAGTTACGCACTAGCCTTTAACACCGGGGAGCTGTTTTTT,CASSYALAFNTGELFF
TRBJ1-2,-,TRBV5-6,TGTGCCAGCAGCTTGTCTCCCGCAGTTAACTATGGCTACACCTTC,CASSLSPAVNYGYTF
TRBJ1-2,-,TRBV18,TGTGCCAGCTCACCAACAACGATGCAGGGGTCTCGGTATGGCTACACCTTC,CASSPTTMQGSRYGYTF
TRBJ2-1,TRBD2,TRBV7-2,TGTGCCAGCAGCGAGCGGATAGCGGGAGCTGACAATGAGCAGTTCTTC,CASSERIAGADNEQFF
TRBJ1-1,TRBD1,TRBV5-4,TGTGCCAGCAGCCAGGAGGGACAGCTCAACACTGAAGCTTTCTTT,CASSQEGQLNTEAFF
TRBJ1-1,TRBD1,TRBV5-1,TGCGCCAGCAGCTCCACAGGGGATCGGACTGAAGCTTTCTTT,CASSSTGDRTEAFF
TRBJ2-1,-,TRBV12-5,TGTGCTAGTGGTTTCGTTGGGGCCAGGCAGTTCTTC,CASGFVGARQFF
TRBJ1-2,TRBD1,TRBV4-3,TGCGCCAGCAGCCAATGGTCGACAGGGAGCTATGGCTACACCTTC,CASSQWSTGSYGYTF
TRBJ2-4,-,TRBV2,TGTGCCAGCAGTGAACCCGGGTTGGCCAAAAACATTCAGTACTTC,CASSEPGLAKNIQYF
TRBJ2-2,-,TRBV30,TGTGCCTGGAGTGTACAAGTGACCGGGGAGCTGTTTTTT,CAWSVQVTGELFF
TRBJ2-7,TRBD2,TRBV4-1,TGCGCCAGCAGCCAAGAACTAGCGGGGAGCTACGAGCAGTACTTC,CASSQELAGSYEQYF
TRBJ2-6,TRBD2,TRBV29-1,TGCAGCGTTGAAATGCGGGGGTACGGGGCCAACGTCCTGACTTTC,CSVEMRGYGANVLTF
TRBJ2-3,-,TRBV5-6,TGTGCCAGCAACATCCTGCAGGGGCGTACGCAGTATTTT,CASNILQGRTQYF
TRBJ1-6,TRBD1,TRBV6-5,TGTGCCAGCAGTTTGGGACAGGGCGGTCCCCTTTCCCCCCTCCACTTT,CASSLGQGGPLSPLHF
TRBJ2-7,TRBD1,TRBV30,TGTGCCTGGAGTACAGGGACAGGGAACTACGAGCAGTACTTC,CAWSTGTGNYEQYF
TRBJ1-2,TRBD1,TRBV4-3,TGCGCCAGCAGCCAAGTCCTCGGGACAGGGGTGGAGGATGGCTACACCTTC,CASSQVLGTGVEDGYTF
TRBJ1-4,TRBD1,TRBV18,TGTGCCAGCTCACCGGGGACAGGGGGCGCAGGTGAAAAACTGTTTTTT,CASSPGTGGAGEKLFF